These 22 T cell receptor beta chains came from one sample sequenced in a study of control samples from healthy donors and cancer patients. TCRdb's table, derived via immunoSEQ multiplex PCR, lists solely in-frame clones and lacks some. The sample includes more than 95,000 clones, around 89% of them seen just once. Material: PBMCs. The receptors shown here come from a woman aged 45-60 years with colorectal cancer.

V is TRBV5-8 and J is TRBJ1-1; 10 bases are a match to TRBD1. CDR1 is SGHTS and CDR2 is YDEGEE in the germline V gene. The CDR3 sequence is 17 residues long. Germline trimming cut 4 bases from V and 4 bases from J; bases unmatched to any gene: 13. CDR3 in amino acids: CASSVGTGVEGGTEAFF. As DNA, the CDR3 is TGTGCCAGCAGCGTAGGGACAGGGGTAGAAGGGGGCACTGAAGCTTTCTTT.

The genes are TRBV19 and TRBJ1-2; 11 bases map to TRBD1. Losses at the gene ends were 5 bases for V and 9 bases for J; bases not matched to a gene: 2. The V gene's germline CDR1 is LNHDA and CDR2 SQIVND (reference sequence). The length of the CDR3 is 12 residues. CDR3 region: CASSLDRGRYTF. The CDR3, as DNA: TGTGCCAGTAGTTTGGACAGGGGGCGCTACACCTTC.

The genes are TRBV4-1 and TRBJ2-2; D is uncertain. The CDR3 totals 17 residues. Trimming cost V 4 bases and J 0 bases, with 15 bases left between them. The V gene's germline CDR1 is MGHRA and CDR2 YSYEKL. The CDR3 region has the DNA TGCGCCAGCAGCCCACGGGCCAGTAGTTCGAACACCGGGGAGCTGTTTTTT. Protein: CASSPRASSSNTGELFF.

This rearrangement joins TRBV24-1 to TRBJ2-7; D perhaps matches TRBD1 (5 bases). Germline assignment: CDR1 KGHDR and CDR2 SFDVKD. With 2 bases removed from V and 4 bases from J, the gap between germline ends came to 14 bases. CDR3 length: 15 amino acids. The CDR3 sequence is CATSDSSRDWYEQYF. As DNA, the CDR3 is TGTGCCACCAGTGATTCCTCCAGGGATTGGTACGAGCAGTACTTC.

The rearrangement uses TRBV19 and TRBJ2-7, with TRBD2 matching over 8 bases. CDR1 LNHDA and CDR2 SQIVND come from the germline V gene (reference sequence). After removal of 4 bases from V and 3 bases from J, the junction contained 8 bases not matched to a gene. This CDR3 region has 15 residues. The CDR3 spells CASSTSGGGNYEQYF. CDR3 nucleotide sequence: TGTGCCAGTAGTACCTCCGGGGGGGGGAACTACGAGCAGTACTTC.

This clone was recorded only once. The chain couples TRBV6-1 to TRBJ2-5, with D perhaps TRBD1 (6 bases). The CDR3 contains 15 residues. The V end lost 2 bases, the J end lost 4 bases, and 14 bases lay between the germline ends. CDR1 is MNHNS, CDR2 SASEGT, per germline. The CDR3 bases are TGTGCCAGCAGTGAACCATCAGGGGCGGCAGAGACCCAGTACTTC. Protein sequence: CASSEPSGAAETQYF.

About this clone: Distinct nucleotide sequences in the sample also encode this CDR3. J is TRBJ2-7 and V is TRBV19; 8 positions match TRBD1. Trimming removed 3 bases from V and 3 bases from J; junction bases left unmatched: 7. The CDR3 has 15 amino acids. The germline CDR1 and CDR2 sequences are LNHDA and SQIVND (reference sequence). This CDR3 reads CASSISGQGGYEQYF. DNA of the CDR3: TGTGCCAGTAGTATCTCCGGACAGGGAGGCTACGAGCAGTACTTC.

The chain joins TRBV4-1 to TRBJ2-1; TRBD1 matches at 9 bases. In germline, CDR1 is MGHRA, CDR2 YSYEKL. V was clipped by 3 bases and J by 8 bases; unmatched bases: 11. The CDR3 is 16 amino acids. The CDR3 region is CASSQDAGTGSDEQFF. The CDR3 DNA sequence: TGCGCCAGCAGCCAGGATGCCGGGACAGGGAGCGATGAGCAGTTCTTC.

The chain carries TRBV19 and TRBJ2-3; 7 bases map to TRBD2. Per germline, CDR1 LNHDA and CDR2 SQIVND (reference sequence). V trimming: 4 bases; J trimming: 4 bases; junction bases outside the gene matches: 11. The CDR3 length is 16 residues. The CDR3 coding sequence is TGTGCCAGTAGTAAGGTTGGCGGGAGTCTTGCAGATACGCAGTATTTT. Amino acids: CASSKVGGSLADTQYF.

The rearrangement uses TRBV4-2 and TRBJ1-1; 8 positions agree with TRBD1. The CDR3 totals 15 residues. Germline loops: CDR1 LGHNA, CDR2 YNFKEQ. V lost 3 bases to trimming and J lost 4 bases; unmatched junction nucleotides: 7. The CDR3 sequence: CASSQADRGATEAFF. The CDR3 DNA is TGTGCCAGCAGCCAGGCTGACAGGGGCGCCACTGAAGCTTTCTTT.

CDR3 residues: CAISEANLRGADTQYF. As DNA, the CDR3 is TGTGCCATCAGTGAGGCCAACCTCAGGGGCGCAGATACGCAGTATTTT. This chain joins TRBV10-3 and TRBJ2-3, with D possibly matching TRBD1 (6 bases). The germline V gene has CDR1 ENHRY and CDR2 SYGVKD. V lost 2 bases to trimming and J lost 4 bases, with 16 bases between them. The CDR3 covers 16 residues.

The CDR3 here is CASSSPGGDYNSPLHF. CDR3 DNA: TGTGCCAGCAGTTCACCAGGGGGGGACTATAATTCACCCCTCCACTTT. The chain links TRBV28 to TRBJ1-6, with 7 bases lining up with TRBD1. Germline-derived CDR1 and CDR2 are MDHEN and SYDVKM. This CDR3 spans 16 amino acids. V shed 4 bases and J 3 bases; nucleotides not matched to a gene: 6.

V usage is TRBV3-1 (or the pseudogene TRBV3-2) and J usage is TRBJ2-2; D gene ambiguous. The germline V gene has CDR1 LGHDT and CDR2 YNNKEL (reference sequence). The V gene lost 1 base and the J gene lost 6 bases, with 12 bases spanning the gap. This CDR3 comprises 15 residues. The CDR3, as DNA: TGTGCCAGCAGCCAAGTTCATAATATGGCCGGGGAGCTGTTTTTT. The encoded protein is CASSQVHNMAGELFF.

The chain couples TRBV4-1 to TRBJ2-7; D gene unclear. Germline CDR1 is MGHRA and CDR2 is YSYEKL. The CDR3 runs 17 residues. V was cut by 0 bases and J by 5 bases, with 20 bases left in between. The CDR3 coding sequence is TGCGCCAGCAGCCAAGATTTAAGTCCAGGTCGAAGGGACGAGCAGTACTTC. Its protein is CASSQDLSPGRRDEQYF.

The genes are TRBV5-5 and TRBJ2-3; D perhaps matches TRBD2 (5 bases). Germline V CDR1 and CDR2: SGHKS, YYEKEE (reference sequence). V lost 4 bases to trimming and J lost 4 bases, with 13 bases between them. The CDR3 has 14 residues. The chain's CDR3 is CASSTFLDSDTQYF. CDR3 bases: TGTGCCAGCAGCACCTTTTTGGACTCAGATACGCAGTATTTT.

The rearrangement joins TRBV5-5 to TRBJ1-2; 7 bases are a match to TRBD1. Germline trimming cut 1 base from V and 4 bases from J; bases unmatched to any gene: 1. The CDR3 sequence is 13 residues long. CDR1 is SGHKS and CDR2 is YYEKEE in the germline V gene (reference sequence). CDR3 sequence (DNA): TGTGCCAGCAGCTTGCGACAGGGCTATGGCTACACCTTC. This codes for CASSLRQGYGYTF.

The gene calls are TRBV29-1 and TRBJ2-3; TRBD1 or TRBD2 may be the D gene (5 bases each). The ends were cut back, 7 bases at V and 2 bases at J, with 16 bases in the middle. CDR3 length: 14 residues. Germline assignment: CDR1 SQVTM and CDR2 ANQGSEA. The CDR3: CSGREGMSTDTQYF. The CDR3 coding sequence is TGCAGCGGGCGCGAGGGGATGTCCACAGATACGCAGTATTTT.

The chain has TRBV28 and TRBJ2-3; no reliable D call. The CDR3 is 13 amino acids. Germline CDR1 reads MDHEN; CDR2 reads SYDVKM. The germline V and J ends were trimmed by 6 bases and 4 bases, with 11 bases remaining between them. The CDR3 sequence: CASSENVADTQYF. CDR3 nucleotide sequence: TGTGCCAGCAGCGAAAACGTCGCAGATACGCAGTATTTT.

The chain has TRBV27 and TRBJ1-2; TRBD1 matches at 10 bases. Germline CDR1 and CDR2: MNHEY and SMNVEV (reference sequence). The CDR3 spans 16 residues. V shed 1 base, J shed 6 bases, and the junction held 8 bases outside the gene matches. The CDR3 reads CASSLYAADRGDGYTF. CDR3 DNA sequence: TGTGCCAGCAGTTTATACGCGGCGGACAGGGGGGATGGCTACACCTTC.

The chain employs TRBV18 and TRBJ1-3; D not certain. CDR1 and CDR2 (germline): KGHSH, LQKENI. This CDR3 has 16 residues. The ends were cut back, 3 bases at V and 0 bases at J, with 12 bases in the middle. CDR3 sequence reads: CASSPESPISGNTIYF. CDR3 nucleotide sequence: TGTGCCAGCTCACCGGAGTCTCCGATCTCTGGAAACACCATATATTTT. The complete variable domain, with remaining parts taken from reference TRBV18 and TRBJ1-3, reads NAGVMQNPRHLVRRRGQEARLRCSPMKGHSHVYWYRQLPEEGLKFMVYLQKENIIDESGMPKERFSAEFPKEGPSILRIQQVVRGDSAAYFCASSPESPISGNTIYFGEGSWLTVV.

This sequence joins TRBV4-1 and TRBJ2-2, with D uncertain. The CDR3 spans 14 residues. The germline V gene has CDR1 MGHRA and CDR2 YSYEKL. V shed 1 base and J shed 2 bases, with 5 bases lying between them. The CDR3 here is CASSQARNTGELFF. The CDR3 DNA reads TGCGCCAGCAGCCAAGCAAGAAACACCGGGGAGCTGTTTTTT.

The chain links TRBV12-3 or TRBV12-4 to TRBJ1-1, with D unclear. Trimming shortened V by 6 bases and J by 6 bases, and 11 bases separated the two germline ends. CDR3 size: 12 residues. CDR3 sequence reads: CASSRTGAEAFF. DNA for the CDR3: TGTGCCAGCAGCCGTACCGGGGCTGAAGCTTTCTTT.